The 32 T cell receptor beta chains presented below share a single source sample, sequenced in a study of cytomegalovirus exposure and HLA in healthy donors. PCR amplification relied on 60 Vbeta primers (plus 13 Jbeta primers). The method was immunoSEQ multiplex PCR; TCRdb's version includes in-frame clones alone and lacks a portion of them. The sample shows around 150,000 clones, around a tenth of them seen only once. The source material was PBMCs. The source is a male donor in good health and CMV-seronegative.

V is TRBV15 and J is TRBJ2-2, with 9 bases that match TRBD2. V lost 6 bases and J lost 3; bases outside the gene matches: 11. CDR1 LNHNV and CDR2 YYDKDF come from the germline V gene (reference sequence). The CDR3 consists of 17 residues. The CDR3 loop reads CATSHGGREGHTGELFF. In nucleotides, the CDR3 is TGTGCCACCAGTCACGGGGGGCGGGAGGGCCACACCGGGGAGCTGTTTTTT.

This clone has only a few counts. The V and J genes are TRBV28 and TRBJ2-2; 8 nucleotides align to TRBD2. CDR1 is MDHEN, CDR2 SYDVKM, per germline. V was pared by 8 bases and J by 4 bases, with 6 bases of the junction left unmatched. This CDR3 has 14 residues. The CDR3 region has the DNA TGTGCCAGCGCTCACGGGGGGGGCACCGGGGAGCTGTTTTTT. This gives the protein CASAHGGGTGELFF.

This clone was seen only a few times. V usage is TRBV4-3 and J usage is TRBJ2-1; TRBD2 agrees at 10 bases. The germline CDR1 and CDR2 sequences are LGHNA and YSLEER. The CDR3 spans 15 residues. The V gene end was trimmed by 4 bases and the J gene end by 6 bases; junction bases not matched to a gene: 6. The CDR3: CASSLERGGINEQFF. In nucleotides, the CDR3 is TGCGCCAGCAGCCTAGAGCGGGGGGGCATCAATGAGCAGTTCTTC.

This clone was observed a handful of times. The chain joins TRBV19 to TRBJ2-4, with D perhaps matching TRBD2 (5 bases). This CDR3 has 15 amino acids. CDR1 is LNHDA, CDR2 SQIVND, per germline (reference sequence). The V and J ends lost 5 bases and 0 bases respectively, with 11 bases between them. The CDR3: CASSVGGLAKNIQYF. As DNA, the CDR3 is TGTGCCAGTAGTGTGGGCGGACTAGCCAAAAACATTCAGTACTTC. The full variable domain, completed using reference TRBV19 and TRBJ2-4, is DGGITQSPKYLFRKEGQNVTLSCEQNLNHDAMYWYRQDPGQGLRLIYYSQIVNDFQKGDIAEGYSVSREKKESFPLTVTSAQKNPTAFYLCASSVGGLAKNIQYFGAGTRLSVL.

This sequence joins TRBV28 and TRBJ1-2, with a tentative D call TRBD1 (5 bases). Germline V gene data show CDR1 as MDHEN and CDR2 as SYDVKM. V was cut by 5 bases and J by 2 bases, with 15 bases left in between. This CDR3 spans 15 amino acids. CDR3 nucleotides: TGTGCCAGCAGTCCCCCACAGGAGCTAAACTATGGCTACACCTTC. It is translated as CASSPPQELNYGYTF.

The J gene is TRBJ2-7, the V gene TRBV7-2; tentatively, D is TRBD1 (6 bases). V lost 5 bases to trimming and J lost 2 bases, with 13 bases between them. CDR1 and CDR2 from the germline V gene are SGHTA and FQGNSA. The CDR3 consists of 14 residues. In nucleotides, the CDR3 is TGTGCCAGCAGCCCCACAGGGTCCCCCTACGAGCAGTACTTC. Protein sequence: CASSPTGSPYEQYF.

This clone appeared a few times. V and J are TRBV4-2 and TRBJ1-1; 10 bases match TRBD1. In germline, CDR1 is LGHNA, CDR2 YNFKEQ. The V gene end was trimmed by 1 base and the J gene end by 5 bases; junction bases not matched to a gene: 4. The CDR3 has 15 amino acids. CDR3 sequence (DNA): TGTGCCAGCAGCCAAGGGACAGGGGGGAGTACTGAAGCTTTCTTT. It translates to CASSQGTGGSTEAFF.

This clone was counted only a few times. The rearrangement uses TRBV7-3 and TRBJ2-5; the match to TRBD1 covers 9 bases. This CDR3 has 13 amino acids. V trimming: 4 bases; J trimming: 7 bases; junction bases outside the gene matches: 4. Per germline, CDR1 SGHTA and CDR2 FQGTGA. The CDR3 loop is CASSSMTGGTQYF. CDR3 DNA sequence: TGTGCCAGCAGCTCGATGACAGGGGGGACCCAGTACTTC.

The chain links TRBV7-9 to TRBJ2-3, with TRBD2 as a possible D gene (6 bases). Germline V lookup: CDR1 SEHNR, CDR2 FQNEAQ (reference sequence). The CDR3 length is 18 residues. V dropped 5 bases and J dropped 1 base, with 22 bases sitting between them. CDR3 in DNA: TGTGCCAGCAGCCCTGGGGACTTCTTCACTACTGGCACAGATACGCAGTATTTT. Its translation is CASSPGDFFTTGTDTQYF.

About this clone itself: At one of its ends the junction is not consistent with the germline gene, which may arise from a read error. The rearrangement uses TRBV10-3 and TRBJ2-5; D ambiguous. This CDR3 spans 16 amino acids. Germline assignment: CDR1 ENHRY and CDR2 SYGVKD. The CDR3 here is CTISEASIFGQETQYF. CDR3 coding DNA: TGTACCATCAGTGAAGCGAGCATATTTGGGCAAGAGACCCAGTACTTC.

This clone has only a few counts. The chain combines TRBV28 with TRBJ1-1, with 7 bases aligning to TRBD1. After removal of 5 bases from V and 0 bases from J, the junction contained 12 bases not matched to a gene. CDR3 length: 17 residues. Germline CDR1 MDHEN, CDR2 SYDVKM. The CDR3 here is CASSLQEWTGMNTEAFF. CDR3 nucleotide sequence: TGTGCCAGCAGTCTCCAGGAGTGGACAGGAATGAACACTGAAGCTTTCTTT.

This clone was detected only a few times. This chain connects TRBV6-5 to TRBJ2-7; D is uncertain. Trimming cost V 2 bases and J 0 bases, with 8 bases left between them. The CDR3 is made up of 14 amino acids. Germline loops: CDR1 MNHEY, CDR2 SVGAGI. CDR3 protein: CASSYAASSYEQYF. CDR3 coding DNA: TGTGCCAGCAGTTACGCAGCGAGCTCCTACGAGCAGTACTTC.

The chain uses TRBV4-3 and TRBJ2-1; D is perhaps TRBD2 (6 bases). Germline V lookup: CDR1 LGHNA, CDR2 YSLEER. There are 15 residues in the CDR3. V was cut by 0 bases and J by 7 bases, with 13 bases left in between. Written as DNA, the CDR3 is TGCGCCAGCAGCCAAGATCGGTTTCGGGGGAATGAGCAGTTCTTC. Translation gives CASSQDRFRGNEQFF.

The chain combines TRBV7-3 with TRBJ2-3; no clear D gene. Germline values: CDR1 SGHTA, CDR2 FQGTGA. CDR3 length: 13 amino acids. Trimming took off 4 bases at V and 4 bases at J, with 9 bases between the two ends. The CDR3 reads CASSSLESDTQYF. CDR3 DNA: TGTGCCAGCAGCTCGCTCGAGTCAGATACGCAGTATTTT.

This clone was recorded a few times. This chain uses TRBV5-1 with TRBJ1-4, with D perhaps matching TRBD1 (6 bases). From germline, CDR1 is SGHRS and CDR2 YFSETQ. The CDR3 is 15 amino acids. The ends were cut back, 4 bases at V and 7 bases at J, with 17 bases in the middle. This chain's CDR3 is CASSITGTRSEKLFF. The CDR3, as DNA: TGCGCCAGCAGCATTACAGGGACCCGTAGTGAAAAACTGTTTTTT.

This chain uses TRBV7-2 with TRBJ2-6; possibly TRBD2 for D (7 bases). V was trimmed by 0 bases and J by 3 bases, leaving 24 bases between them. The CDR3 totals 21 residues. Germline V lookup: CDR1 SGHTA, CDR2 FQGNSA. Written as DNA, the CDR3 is TGTGCCAGCAGCTTAGCCCTCCCTCTGTTGGGGGGGCAGGGTGGGGCCAACGTCCTGACTTTC. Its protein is CASSLALPLLGGQGGANVLTF.

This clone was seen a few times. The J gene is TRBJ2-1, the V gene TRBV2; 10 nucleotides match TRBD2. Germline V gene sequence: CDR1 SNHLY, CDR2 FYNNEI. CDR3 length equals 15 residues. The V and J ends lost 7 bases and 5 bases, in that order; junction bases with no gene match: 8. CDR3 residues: CASNNLLAGNNEQFF. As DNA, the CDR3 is TGTGCCAGCAATAACTTACTAGCGGGAAACAATGAGCAGTTCTTC.

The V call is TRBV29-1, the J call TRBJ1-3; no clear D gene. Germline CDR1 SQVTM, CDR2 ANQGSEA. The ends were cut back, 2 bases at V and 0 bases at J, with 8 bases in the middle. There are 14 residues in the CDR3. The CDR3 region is CSVESGYSGNTIYF. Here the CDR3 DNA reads TGCAGCGTTGAATCGGGATACTCTGGAAACACCATATATTTT. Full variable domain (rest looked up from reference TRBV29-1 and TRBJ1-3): SAVISQKPSRDICQRGTSLTIQCQVDSQVTMMFWYRQQPGQSLTLIATANQGSEATYESGFVIDKFPISRPNLTFSTLTVSNMSPEDSSIYLCSVESGYSGNTIYFGEGSWLTVV.

DNA of the CDR3: TGTGCCAGCAGCTTAGACAGCAGTAACTATGGCTACACCTTC. This codes for CASSLDSSNYGYTF. This rearrangement joins TRBV7-9 to TRBJ1-2; D not resolved. CDR3 size: 14 residues. V lost 1 base and J lost 1, with 7 bases in between. Germline values: CDR1 SEHNR, CDR2 FQNEAQ (reference sequence).

The CDR3 nucleotides read TGCGCCAGCAGCCAAGTGGACAGGGACTACGAGCAGTACTTC. It codes for CASSQVDRDYEQYF. J is TRBJ2-7 and V is TRBV4-1; 8 bases fit TRBD1. This CDR3 contains 14 residues. Germline V gives CDR1 MGHRA, CDR2 YSYEKL. The J segment lost 3 bases and the V segment lost 1 base, leaving 2 bases of the junction unmatched.

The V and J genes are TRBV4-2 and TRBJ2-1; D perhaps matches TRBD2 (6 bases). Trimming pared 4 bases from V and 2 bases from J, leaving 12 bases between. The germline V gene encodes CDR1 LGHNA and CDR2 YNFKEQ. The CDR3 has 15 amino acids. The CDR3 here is CASSLAAEPYNEQFF. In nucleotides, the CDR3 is TGTGCCAGCAGCCTAGCGGCGGAACCCTACAATGAGCAGTTCTTC.

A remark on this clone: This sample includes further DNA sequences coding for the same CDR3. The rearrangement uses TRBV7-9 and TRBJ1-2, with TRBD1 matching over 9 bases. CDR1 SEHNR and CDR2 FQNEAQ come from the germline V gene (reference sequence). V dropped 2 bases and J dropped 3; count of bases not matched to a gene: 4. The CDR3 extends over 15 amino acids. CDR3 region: CASSLSTGGDYGYTF. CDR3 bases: TGTGCCAGCAGCTTATCCACAGGGGGCGACTATGGCTACACCTTC.

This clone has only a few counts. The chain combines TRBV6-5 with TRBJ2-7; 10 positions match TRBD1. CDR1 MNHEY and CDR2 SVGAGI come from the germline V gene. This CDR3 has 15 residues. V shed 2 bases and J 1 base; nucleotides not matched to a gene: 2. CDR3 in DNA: TGTGCCAGCAGTTACCGGGACAGGGGATCCTACGAGCAGTACTTC. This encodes CASSYRDRGSYEQYF.

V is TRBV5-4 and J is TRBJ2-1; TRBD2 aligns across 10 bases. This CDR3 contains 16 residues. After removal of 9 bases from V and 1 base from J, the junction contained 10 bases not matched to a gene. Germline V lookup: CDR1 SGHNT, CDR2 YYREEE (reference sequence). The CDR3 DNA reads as TGTGCCACGGCAGCGGGGGGGCCAAGATCCTACAATGAGCAGTTCTTC. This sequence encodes CATAAGGPRSYNEQFF.

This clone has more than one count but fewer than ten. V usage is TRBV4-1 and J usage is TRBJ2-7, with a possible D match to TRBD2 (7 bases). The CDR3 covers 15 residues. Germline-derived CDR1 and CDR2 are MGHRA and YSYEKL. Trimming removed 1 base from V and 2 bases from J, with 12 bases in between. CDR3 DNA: TGCGCCAGCAGCCAAGGGCGGGGGCTACCCTACGAGCAGTACTTC. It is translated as CASSQGRGLPYEQYF.

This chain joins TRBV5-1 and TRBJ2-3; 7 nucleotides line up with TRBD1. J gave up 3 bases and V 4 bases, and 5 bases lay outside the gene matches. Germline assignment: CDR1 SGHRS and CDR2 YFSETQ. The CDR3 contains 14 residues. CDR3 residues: CASSLTGMTDTQYF. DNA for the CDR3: TGCGCCAGCAGCCTGACAGGGATGACAGATACGCAGTATTTT. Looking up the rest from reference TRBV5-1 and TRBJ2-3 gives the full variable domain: KAGVTQTPRYLIKTRGQQVTLSCSPISGHRSVSWYQQTPGQGLQFLFEYFSETQRNKGNFPGRFSGRQFSNSRSEMNVSTLELGDSALYLCASSLTGMTDTQYFGPGTRLTVL.

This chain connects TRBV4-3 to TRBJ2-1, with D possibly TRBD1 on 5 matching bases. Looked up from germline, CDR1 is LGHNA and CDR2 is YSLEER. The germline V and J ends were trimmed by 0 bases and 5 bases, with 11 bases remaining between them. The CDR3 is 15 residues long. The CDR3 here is CASSQDPGAHNEQFF. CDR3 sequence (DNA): TGCGCCAGCAGCCAAGATCCTGGGGCCCACAATGAGCAGTTCTTC.

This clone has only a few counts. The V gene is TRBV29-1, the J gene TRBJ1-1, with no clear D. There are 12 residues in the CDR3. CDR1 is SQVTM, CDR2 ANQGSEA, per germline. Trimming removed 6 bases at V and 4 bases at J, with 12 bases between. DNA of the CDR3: TGCAGCGTCGAAATAGCGATCACTGAAGCTTTCTTT. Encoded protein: CSVEIAITEAFF.

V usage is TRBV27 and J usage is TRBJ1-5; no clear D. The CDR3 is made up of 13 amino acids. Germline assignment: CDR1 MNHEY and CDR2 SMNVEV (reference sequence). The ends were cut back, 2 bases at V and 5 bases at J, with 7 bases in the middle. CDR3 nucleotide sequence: TGTGCCAGCAGTTTAGGGGAGGATCAGCCCCAGCATTTT. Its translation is CASSLGEDQPQHF.

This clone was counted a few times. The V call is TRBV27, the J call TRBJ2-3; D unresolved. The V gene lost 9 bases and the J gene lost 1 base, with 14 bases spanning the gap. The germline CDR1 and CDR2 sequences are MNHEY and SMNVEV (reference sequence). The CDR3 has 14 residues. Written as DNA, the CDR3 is TGTGCCAGTAGAGCTTTCCCTCGCACAGATACGCAGTATTTT. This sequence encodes CASRAFPRTDTQYF.

The CDR3: CASRSDYHYEQYF. The CDR3 DNA sequence: TGTGCCAGTAGGTCGGATTACCACTACGAGCAGTACTTC. This chain links TRBV19 with TRBJ2-5; D is unclear. The end of the DNA fits TRBJ2-7 better, so the J call may be wrong. From germline, CDR1 is LNHDA and CDR2 SQIVND (reference sequence). The CDR3 loop spans 13 amino acids.

The CDR3 DNA reads as TGTGCCAGCAGCGCCGGGGGTGAGCAGTTCTTC. This gives the protein CASSAGGEQFF. The V gene is TRBV7-3, the J gene TRBJ2-1; tentative D call: TRBD2 (6 bases). Germline V gives CDR1 SGHTA, CDR2 FQGTGA. Trimming cost V 5 bases and J 9 bases, with 8 bases left between them. The length of the CDR3 is 11 residues.